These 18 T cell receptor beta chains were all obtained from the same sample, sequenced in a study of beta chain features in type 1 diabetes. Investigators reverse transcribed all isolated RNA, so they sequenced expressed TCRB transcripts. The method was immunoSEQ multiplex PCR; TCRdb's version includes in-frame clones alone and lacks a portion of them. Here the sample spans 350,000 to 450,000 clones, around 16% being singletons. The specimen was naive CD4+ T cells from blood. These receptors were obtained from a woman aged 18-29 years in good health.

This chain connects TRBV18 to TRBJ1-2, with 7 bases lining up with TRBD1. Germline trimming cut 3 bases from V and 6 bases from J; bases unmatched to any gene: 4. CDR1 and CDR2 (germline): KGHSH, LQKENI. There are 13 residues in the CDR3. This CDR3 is CASSPRTGDGYTF. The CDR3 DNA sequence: TGTGCCAGCTCACCCAGGACAGGTGATGGCTACACCTTC.

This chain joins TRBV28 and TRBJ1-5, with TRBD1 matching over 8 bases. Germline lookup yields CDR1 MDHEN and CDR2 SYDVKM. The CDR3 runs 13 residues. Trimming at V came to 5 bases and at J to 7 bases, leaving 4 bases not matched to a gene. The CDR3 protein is CASSTDRAQPQHF. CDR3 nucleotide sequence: TGTGCCAGCAGTACGGACAGGGCACAGCCCCAGCATTTT.

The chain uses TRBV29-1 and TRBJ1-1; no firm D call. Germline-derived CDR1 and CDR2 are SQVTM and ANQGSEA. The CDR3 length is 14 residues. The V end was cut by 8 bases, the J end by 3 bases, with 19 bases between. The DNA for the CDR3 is TGCAGCACGTTCGACCCGGGATCGGACACTGAAGCTTTCTTT. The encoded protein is CSTFDPGSDTEAFF.

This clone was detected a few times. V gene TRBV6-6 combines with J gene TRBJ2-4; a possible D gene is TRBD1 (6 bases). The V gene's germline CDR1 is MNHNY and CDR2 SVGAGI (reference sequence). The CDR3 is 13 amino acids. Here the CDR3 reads CASVQGNENIQYF. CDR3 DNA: TGTGCTAGCGTGCAGGGGAATGAAAACATTCAGTACTTC.

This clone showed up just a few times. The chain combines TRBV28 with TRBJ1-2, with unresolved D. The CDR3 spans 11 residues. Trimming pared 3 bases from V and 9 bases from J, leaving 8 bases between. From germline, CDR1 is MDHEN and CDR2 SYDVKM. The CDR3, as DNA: TGTGCCAGCAGTTTTCAGAATCGCTACACCTTC. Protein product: CASSFQNRYTF.

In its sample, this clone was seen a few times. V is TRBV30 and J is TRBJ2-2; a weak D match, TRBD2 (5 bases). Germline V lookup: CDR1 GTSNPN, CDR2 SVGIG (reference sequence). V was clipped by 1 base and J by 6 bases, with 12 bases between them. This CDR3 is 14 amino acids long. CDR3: CAWSGTRIPGELFF. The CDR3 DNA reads TGTGCCTGGAGTGGCACTAGAATCCCCGGGGAGCTGTTTTTT.

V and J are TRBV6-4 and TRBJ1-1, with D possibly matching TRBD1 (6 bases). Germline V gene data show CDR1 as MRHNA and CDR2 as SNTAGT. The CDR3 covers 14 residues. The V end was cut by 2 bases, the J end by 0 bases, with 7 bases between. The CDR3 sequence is CASSDRGMNTEAFF. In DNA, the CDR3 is TGTGCCAGCAGTGACAGGGGGATGAACACTGAAGCTTTCTTT.

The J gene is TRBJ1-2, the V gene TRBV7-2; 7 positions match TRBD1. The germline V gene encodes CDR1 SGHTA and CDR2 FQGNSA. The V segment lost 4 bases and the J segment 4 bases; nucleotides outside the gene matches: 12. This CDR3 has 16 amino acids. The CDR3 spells CASSSQGGRGAYGYTF. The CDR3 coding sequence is TGTGCCAGCAGCTCCCAAGGTGGCAGGGGGGCCTATGGCTACACCTTC.

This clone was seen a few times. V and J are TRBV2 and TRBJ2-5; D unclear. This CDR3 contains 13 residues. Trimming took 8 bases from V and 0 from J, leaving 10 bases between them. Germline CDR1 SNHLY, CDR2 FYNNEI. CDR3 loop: CASGQINQETQYF. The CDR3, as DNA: TGTGCCAGCGGGCAGATAAACCAAGAGACCCAGTACTTC. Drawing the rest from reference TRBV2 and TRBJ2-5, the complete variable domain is EPEVTQTPSHQVTQMGQEVILRCVPISNHLYFYWYRQILGQKVEFLVSFYNNEISEKSEIFDDQFSVERPDGSNFTLKIRSTKLEDSAMYFCASGQINQETQYFGPGTRLLVL.

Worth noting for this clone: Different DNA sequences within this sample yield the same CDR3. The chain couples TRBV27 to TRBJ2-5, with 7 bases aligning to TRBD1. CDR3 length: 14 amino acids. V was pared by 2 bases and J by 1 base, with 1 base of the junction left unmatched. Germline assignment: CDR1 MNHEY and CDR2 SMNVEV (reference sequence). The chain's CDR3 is CASSLRQGQETQYF. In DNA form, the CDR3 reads TGTGCCAGCAGTTTACGACAGGGCCAAGAGACCCAGTACTTC.

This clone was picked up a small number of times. Written as DNA, the CDR3 is TGCGCCAGCAGCCCGACAGGGGGATCTGGGGCCAACGTCCTGACTTTC. Translating gives CASSPTGGSGANVLTF. The rearrangement joins TRBV5-1 to TRBJ2-6; the match to TRBD1 covers 9 bases. With 4 bases clipped from V and 1 base from J, the junction kept 3 bases outside the gene matches. The CDR3 runs 16 residues. Germline V gives CDR1 SGHRS, CDR2 YFSETQ.

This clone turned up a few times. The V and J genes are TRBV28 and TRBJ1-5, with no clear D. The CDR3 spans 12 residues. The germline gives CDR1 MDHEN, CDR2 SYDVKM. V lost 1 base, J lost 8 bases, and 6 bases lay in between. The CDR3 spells CASSLLREPQHF. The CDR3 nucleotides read TGTGCCAGCAGTTTATTGAGGGAGCCCCAGCATTTT.

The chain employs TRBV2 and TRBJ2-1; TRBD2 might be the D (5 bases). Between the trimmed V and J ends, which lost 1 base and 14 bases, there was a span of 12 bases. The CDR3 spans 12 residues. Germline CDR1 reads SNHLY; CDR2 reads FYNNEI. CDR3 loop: CASSEDSEVEFF. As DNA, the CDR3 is TGTGCCAGCAGTGAAGACTCGGAGGTCGAGTTCTTC.

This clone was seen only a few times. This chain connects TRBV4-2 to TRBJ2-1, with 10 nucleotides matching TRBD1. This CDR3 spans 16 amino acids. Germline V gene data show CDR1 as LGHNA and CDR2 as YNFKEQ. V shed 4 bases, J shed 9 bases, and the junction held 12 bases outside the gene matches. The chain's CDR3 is CASSRRSGQGTIEQFF. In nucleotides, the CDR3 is TGTGCCAGCAGCCGCAGATCGGGACAGGGGACAATTGAGCAGTTCTTC.

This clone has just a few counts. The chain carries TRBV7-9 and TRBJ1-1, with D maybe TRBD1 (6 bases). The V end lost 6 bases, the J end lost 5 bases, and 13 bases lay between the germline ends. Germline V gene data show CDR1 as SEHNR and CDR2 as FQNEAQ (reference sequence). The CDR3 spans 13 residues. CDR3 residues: CASRRTEGTEAFF. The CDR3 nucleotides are TGTGCCAGCAGGCGGACAGAAGGAACTGAAGCTTTCTTT.

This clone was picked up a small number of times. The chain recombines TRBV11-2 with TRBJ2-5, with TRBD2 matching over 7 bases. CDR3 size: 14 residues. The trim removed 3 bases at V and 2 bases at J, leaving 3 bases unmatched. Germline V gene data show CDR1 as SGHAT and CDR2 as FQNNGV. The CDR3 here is CASSFPSGQETQYF. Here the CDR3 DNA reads TGTGCCAGCAGCTTCCCTAGCGGACAAGAGACCCAGTACTTC.

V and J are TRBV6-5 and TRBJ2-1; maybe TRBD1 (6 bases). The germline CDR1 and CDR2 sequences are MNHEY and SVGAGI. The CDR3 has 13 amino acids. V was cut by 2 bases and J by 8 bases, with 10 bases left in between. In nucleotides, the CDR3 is TGTGCCAGCAGTTACCGGACAGTCGATGAGCAGTTCTTC. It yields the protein CASSYRTVDEQFF.

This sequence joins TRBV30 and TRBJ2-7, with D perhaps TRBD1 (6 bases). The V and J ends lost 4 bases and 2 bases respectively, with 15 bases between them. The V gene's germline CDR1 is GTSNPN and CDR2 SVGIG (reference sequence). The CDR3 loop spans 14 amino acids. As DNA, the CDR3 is TGTGCCTGGACTTCGTCGACAGGACCCTACGAGCAGTACTTC. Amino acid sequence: CAWTSSTGPYEQYF.